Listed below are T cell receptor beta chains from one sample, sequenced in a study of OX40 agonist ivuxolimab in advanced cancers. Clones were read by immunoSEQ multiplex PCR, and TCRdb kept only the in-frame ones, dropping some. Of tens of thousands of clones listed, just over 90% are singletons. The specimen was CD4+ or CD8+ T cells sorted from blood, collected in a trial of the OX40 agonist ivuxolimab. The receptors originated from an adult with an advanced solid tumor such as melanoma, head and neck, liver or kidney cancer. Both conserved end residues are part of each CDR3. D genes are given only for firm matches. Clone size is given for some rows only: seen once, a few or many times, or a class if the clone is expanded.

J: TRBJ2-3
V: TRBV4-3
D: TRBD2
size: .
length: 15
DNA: TGCGCCAGCAGCCAAATAGCGGGAGGGTCGGATACGCAGTATTTT
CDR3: CASSQIAGGSDTQYF

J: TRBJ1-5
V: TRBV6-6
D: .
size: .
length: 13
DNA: TGTGCCAGCAGTTACACGGAGAATCAGCCCCAGCATTTT
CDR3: CASSYTENQPQHF

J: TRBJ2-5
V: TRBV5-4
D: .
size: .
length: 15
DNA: TGTGCCAGCAGCTTGGCCTCGGGGCAGAGGGAGACCCAGTACTTC
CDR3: CASSLASGQRETQYF

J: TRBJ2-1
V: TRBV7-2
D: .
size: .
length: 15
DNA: TGTGCCAGCAGAATTACTAGGGGCGACTACAATGAGCAGTTCTTC
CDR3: CASRITRGDYNEQFF

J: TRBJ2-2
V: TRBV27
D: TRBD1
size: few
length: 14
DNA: TGTGCCAGCAGATCAGACAGGGACACCGGGGAGCTGTTTTTT
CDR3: CASRSDRDTGELFF

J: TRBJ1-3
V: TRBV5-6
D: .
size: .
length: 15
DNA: TGTGCCAGCAGCCGACCCGATCTCTCTGGAAACACCATATATTTT
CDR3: CASSRPDLSGNTIYF

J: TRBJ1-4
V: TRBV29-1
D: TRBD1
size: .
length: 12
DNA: TGCAGCGTGCTGGGACAGAATGAAAAACTGTTTTTT
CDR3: CSVLGQNEKLFF

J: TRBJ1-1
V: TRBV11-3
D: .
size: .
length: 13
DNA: TGTGCCAGCAGCTCTATTTTGGATACTGAAGCTTTCTTT
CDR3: CASSSILDTEAFF

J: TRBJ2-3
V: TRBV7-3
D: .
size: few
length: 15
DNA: TGTGCCAGCAGCCCCGGTTCCGGTTACACAGATACGCAGTATTTT
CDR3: CASSPGSGYTDTQYF

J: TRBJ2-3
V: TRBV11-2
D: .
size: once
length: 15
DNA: TGTGCCAGCAGCTTGGCCGGGGGTAAGATAGATACGCAGTATTTT
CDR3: CASSLAGGKIDTQYF

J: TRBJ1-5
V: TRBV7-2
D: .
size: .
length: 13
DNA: TGTGCCAGCAGCTTCGGCGGCGTACCGCCCCAGCATTTT
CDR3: CASSFGGVPPQHF

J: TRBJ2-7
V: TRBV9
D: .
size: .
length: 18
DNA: TGTGCCAGCAGCGTAGGGGGCGTCGGGGGCGAGGTGTTCTACGAGCAGTACTTC
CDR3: CASSVGGVGGEVFYEQYF

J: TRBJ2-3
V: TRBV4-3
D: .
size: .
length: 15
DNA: TGCGCCAGCAGCCAAGACCGGGTCCCCCGGGATACGCAGTATTTT
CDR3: CASSQDRVPRDTQYF

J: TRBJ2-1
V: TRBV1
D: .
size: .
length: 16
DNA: TGCACCACCCCACCGCCCCGGGACTCCCGCCACACGGAGCAGTTCTTC
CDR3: CTTPPPRDSRHTEQFF

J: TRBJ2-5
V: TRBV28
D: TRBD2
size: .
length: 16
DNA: TGTGCCAGCAGTAAGGGACTAGCGGGAGGGAGGGAGACCCAGTACTTC
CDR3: CASSKGLAGGRETQYF

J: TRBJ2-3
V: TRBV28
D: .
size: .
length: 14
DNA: TGTGCCAGCAGTTTATCCGGAGCCACAGATACGCAGTATTTT
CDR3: CASSLSGATDTQYF

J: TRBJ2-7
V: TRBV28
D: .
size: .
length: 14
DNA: TGTGCCAGCAGTTTAGGGGGGCGCGCCTACGAGCAGTACTTC
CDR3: CASSLGGRAYEQYF

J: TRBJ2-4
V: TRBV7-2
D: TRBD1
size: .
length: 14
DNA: TGTGCCAGCAGCCCCAGGACAGGGTTGGACATTCAGTACTTC
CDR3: CASSPRTGLDIQYF

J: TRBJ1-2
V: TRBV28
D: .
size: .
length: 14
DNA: TGTGCCAGCGGTCGACAGGAGGAGGGCTATGGCTACACCTTC
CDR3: CASGRQEEGYGYTF

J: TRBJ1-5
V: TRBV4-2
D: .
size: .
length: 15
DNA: TGTGCCAGCAGCCCGGACAGTTCCAGCAATCAGCCCCAGCATTTT
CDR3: CASSPDSSSNQPQHF

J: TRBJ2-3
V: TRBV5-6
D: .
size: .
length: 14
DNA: TGTGCCACCCTGGCGATGGGAAACACAGATACGCAGTATTTT
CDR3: CATLAMGNTDTQYF

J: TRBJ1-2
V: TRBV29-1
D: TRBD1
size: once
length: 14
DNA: TGCAGCGTCGCCCGGACAGGGGACAACTATGGCTACACCTTC
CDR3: CSVARTGDNYGYTF

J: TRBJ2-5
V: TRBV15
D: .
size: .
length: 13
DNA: TGTGCCACTTCCGGGGCCCCTCGGGAGACCCAGTACTTC
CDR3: CATSGAPRETQYF

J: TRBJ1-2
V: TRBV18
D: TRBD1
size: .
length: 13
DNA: TGTGCCAGCTCACCGGACAGGTTAGATGGCTACACCTTC
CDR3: CASSPDRLDGYTF

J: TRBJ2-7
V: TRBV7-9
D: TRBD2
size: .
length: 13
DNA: TGTGCCAGCAGCCCACTTGCGGGAGACGAGCAGTACTTC
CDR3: CASSPLAGDEQYF

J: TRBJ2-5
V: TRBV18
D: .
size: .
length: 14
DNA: TGTGCCAGCAAACGGAACAGGGCCGCCGAGACCCAGTACTTC
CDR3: CASKRNRAAETQYF

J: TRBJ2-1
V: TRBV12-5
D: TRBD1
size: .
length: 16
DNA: TGTGCTAGTGGAGCTGGGACAGGGATGTCCTACAATGAGCAGTTCTTC
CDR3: CASGAGTGMSYNEQFF

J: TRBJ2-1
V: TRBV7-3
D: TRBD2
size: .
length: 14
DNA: TGTGCCAGCAGCTTACGGCGGGGGGACAATGAGCAGTTCTTC
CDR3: CASSLRRGDNEQFF

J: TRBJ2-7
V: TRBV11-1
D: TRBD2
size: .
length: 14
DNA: TGTGCCAGCAGCTTAGGAGCGGGAGTTCGCGAGCAGTACTTC
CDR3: CASSLGAGVREQYF

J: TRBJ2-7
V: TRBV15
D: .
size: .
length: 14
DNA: TGTGCCACCAGCTGGGGGCAGGGAGCCTACGAGCAGTACTTC
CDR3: CATSWGQGAYEQYF

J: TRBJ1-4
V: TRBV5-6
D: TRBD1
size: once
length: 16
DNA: TGTGCCAGCAGCCTCCTTGGACAGGGGGGGAATGAAAAACTGTTTTTT
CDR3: CASSLLGQGGNEKLFF

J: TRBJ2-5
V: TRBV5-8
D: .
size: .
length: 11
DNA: TGTGCCAGCAGAGGCAGGGAGACCCAGTACTTC
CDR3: CASRGRETQYF

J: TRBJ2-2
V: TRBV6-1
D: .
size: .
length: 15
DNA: TGTGCCAGCAGTGAAATGGGGTACGGCATCGGGGAGCTGTTTTTT
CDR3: CASSEMGYGIGELFF

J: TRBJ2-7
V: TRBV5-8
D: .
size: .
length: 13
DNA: TGTGCCAGCAGCAGGGACGAGAACTACGAGCAGTACTTC
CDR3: CASSRDENYEQYF

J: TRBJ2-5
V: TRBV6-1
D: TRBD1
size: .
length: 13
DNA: TGTGCCAGCAGTGGGACAGGGGACGGGACCCAGTACTTC
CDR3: CASSGTGDGTQYF

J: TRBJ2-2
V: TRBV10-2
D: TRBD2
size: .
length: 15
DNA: TGCGCCAGCAGAGATATGGCGGGAGCCCACGGGGAGCTGTTTTTT
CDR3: CASRDMAGAHGELFF

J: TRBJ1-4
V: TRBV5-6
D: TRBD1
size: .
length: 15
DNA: TGTGCCAGCAGCGAAGGACAGGGGAGTAATGAAAAACTGTTTTTT
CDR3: CASSEGQGSNEKLFF

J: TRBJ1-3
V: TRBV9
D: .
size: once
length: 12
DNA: TGTGCCAGCAGTGCATCTGGAAACACCATATATTTT
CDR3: CASSASGNTIYF

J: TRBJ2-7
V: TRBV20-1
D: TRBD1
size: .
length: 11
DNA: TGCAGTACCACAGGGGGTGTTGAGCAGTACTTC
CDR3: CSTTGGVEQYF

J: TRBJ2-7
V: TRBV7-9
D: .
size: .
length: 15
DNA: TGTGCCAGCAGCTTGAGCGGAGCTCGGTCCTACGAGCAGTACTTC
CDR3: CASSLSGARSYEQYF

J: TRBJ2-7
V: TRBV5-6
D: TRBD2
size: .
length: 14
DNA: TGTGCCAGCAGCTTCCGGGAGGGCCGCTACGAGCAGTACTTC
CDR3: CASSFREGRYEQYF